The 30 T cell receptor beta chains presented below share a single source sample, sequenced in a study of PD-L1 blockade in urothelial cancer. Time point given: pretreatment peripheral blood. The protocol was immunoSEQ multiplex PCR, while the TCRdb copy is restricted to in-frame clones and leaves out a portion. The sample shows tens of thousands of clones, approximately 90% of them seen only once. Specimen: PBMCs, collected around atezolizumab (anti-PD-L1) treatment. Receptor source: a woman in her sixties or seventies with urothelial cancer.

The CDR3 sequence is CASSYGGSYEQYF. CDR3 sequence (DNA): TGTGCCAGCAGTTATGGAGGCTCCTACGAGCAGTACTTC. V usage is TRBV6-5 and J usage is TRBJ2-7; a weak D match, TRBD2 (5 bases). The CDR3 contains 13 residues. Germline lookup yields CDR1 MNHEY and CDR2 SVGAGI. The V and J ends lost 3 bases and 0 bases respectively, with 6 bases between them.

This clone showed up just once. V is TRBV5-1 and J is TRBJ1-4, with 9 bases aligning to TRBD1. The CDR3 is 15 residues long. The ends lost 5 bases at V and 6 bases at J; junction bases unmatched: 8. Germline V CDR1 and CDR2: SGHRS, YFSETQ. The CDR3 protein is CASSRADRGHEKLFF. In DNA, the CDR3 is TGCGCCAGCAGTAGGGCGGACAGGGGTCATGAAAAACTGTTTTTT.

The J gene is TRBJ2-7, the V gene TRBV7-9; the match to TRBD2 covers 11 bases. The germline CDR1 and CDR2 sequences are SEHNR and FQNEAQ (reference sequence). The junction had 10 bases not matched to a gene; V was cut back by 4 bases and J by 2 bases. The CDR3 spans 17 residues. CDR3 residues: CASSSTLSGRGPYEQYF. The CDR3 DNA follows: TGTGCCAGCAGCTCCACCCTTAGCGGGAGGGGCCCCTACGAGCAGTACTTC. Looking up the rest from reference TRBV7-9 and TRBJ2-7 gives the full variable domain: DTGVSQNPRHKITKRGQNVTFRCDPISEHNRLYWYRQTLGQGPEFLTYFQNEAQLEKSRLLSDRFSAERPKGSFSTLEIQRTEQGDSAMYLCASSSTLSGRGPYEQYFGPGTRLTVT.

The gene calls are TRBV7-9 and TRBJ2-3, with D possibly TRBD2 on 7 matching bases. Trimming stripped 2 bases from V and 3 bases from J, with 15 bases between. CDR3 length: 16 residues. Germline V gene sequence: CDR1 SEHNR, CDR2 FQNEAQ (reference sequence). CDR3 coding DNA: TGTGCCAGCAGCTTAAGCGCGGGGGCCGGGACAGATACGCAGTATTTT. Encoded protein: CASSLSAGAGTDTQYF.

The rearrangement joins TRBV7-2 to TRBJ2-1, with D unclear. Trimming removed 5 bases at V and 5 bases at J, with 10 bases between. This CDR3 has 13 amino acids. Per germline, CDR1 SGHTA and CDR2 FQGNSA. The CDR3 protein is CASSPPADNEQFF. The CDR3 bases are TGTGCCAGCAGCCCCCCGGCGGACAATGAGCAGTTCTTC.

The chain uses TRBV5-1 and TRBJ2-3; 12 positions agree with TRBD2. Germline CDR1 SGHRS, CDR2 YFSETQ. This CDR3 spans 17 amino acids. The V gene end was trimmed by 0 bases and the J gene end by 5 bases; junction bases not matched to a gene: 7. The DNA of the CDR3 is TGCGCCAGCAGCTTGGAAGCTAGCGGGAGGGCCTTAGATACGCAGTATTTT. This codes for CASSLEASGRALDTQYF.

V is TRBV7-6 and J is TRBJ1-4; TRBD1 agrees at 10 bases. CDR3 length: 16 amino acids. V lost 0 bases to trimming and J lost 3 bases; unmatched junction nucleotides: 1. Looked up from germline, CDR1 is SGHVS and CDR2 is FNYEAQ. The CDR3 DNA sequence: TGTGCCAGCAGCTTAGCGGGGACAGGGGCTAATGAAAAACTGTTTTTT. Protein sequence: CASSLAGTGANEKLFF.

The chain is built from TRBV4-3 and TRBJ2-1; D call uncertain. Germline values: CDR1 LGHNA, CDR2 YSLEER. CDR3 length: 12 amino acids. V was clipped by 1 base and J by 7 bases, with 5 bases between them. CDR3 loop: CASSQVQNEQFF. In DNA form, the CDR3 reads TGCGCCAGCAGCCAAGTACAGAATGAGCAGTTCTTC.

This clone is judged medium-sized. This chain joins TRBV27 and TRBJ1-1; TRBD1 agrees at 7 bases. Unmatched junction bases numbered 9, after V lost 6 bases and J lost 5 bases. This CDR3 comprises 14 residues. CDR1 and CDR2 (germline): MNHEY, SMNVEV (reference sequence). CDR3 sequence: CASSEGQAGTEAFF. In DNA form, the CDR3 reads TGTGCCAGCAGCGAAGGACAGGCCGGTACTGAAGCTTTCTTT.

The CDR3 sequence: CASSPSGGGLISYNEQFF. For the CDR3, the DNA is TGTGCCAGCAGCCCGTCGGGGGGGGGCTTAATCTCCTACAATGAGCAGTTCTTC. This chain links TRBV7-3 with TRBJ2-1; 8 bases line up with TRBD2. V lost 5 bases to trimming and J lost 0 bases; unmatched junction nucleotides: 12. The CDR3 covers 18 residues. Germline values: CDR1 SGHTA, CDR2 FQGTGA.

The rearrangement links TRBV30 to TRBJ1-1, with 9 positions matching TRBD1. The ends lost 2 bases at V and 5 bases at J; junction bases unmatched: 6. The CDR3 sequence is 14 residues long. CDR1 and CDR2 (germline): GTSNPN, SVGIG (reference sequence). The CDR3 region is CAWSTDRGETEAFF. The CDR3 DNA is TGTGCCTGGAGTACTGACAGGGGGGAGACTGAAGCTTTCTTT.

This chain links TRBV7-2 with TRBJ2-7; 15 nucleotides agree with TRBD2. The V gene's germline CDR1 is SGHTA and CDR2 FQGNSA. The CDR3 has 15 amino acids. The V gene end was trimmed by 5 bases and the J gene end by 4 bases; junction bases not matched to a gene: 3. The CDR3 bases are TGTGCCAGCAGCAGGACTAGCGGGGGGGGGTACGAGCAGTACTTC. Amino acids: CASSRTSGGGYEQYF.

The rearrangement joins TRBV28 to TRBJ1-4; 8 bases line up with TRBD1. From germline, CDR1 is MDHEN and CDR2 SYDVKM. CDR3 length: 14 residues. V lost 4 bases to trimming and J lost 6 bases; unmatched junction nucleotides: 4. The CDR3: CASSSQGADEKLFF. The DNA of the CDR3 is TGTGCCAGCAGTTCCCAGGGGGCGGATGAAAAACTGTTTTTT.

CDR3 loop: CASRYRVDQPQHF. In DNA, the CDR3 is TGTGCCAGCAGGTACAGGGTGGATCAGCCCCAGCATTTT. The V call is TRBV28, the J call TRBJ1-5; D may be TRBD1 (6 bases). In germline, CDR1 is MDHEN, CDR2 SYDVKM. V shed 6 bases and J shed 5 bases, with 11 bases lying between them. This CDR3 contains 13 residues. The variable domain in full, completed from reference TRBV28 and TRBJ1-5, reads DVKVTQSSRYLVKRTGEKVFLECVQDMDHENMFWYRQDPGLGLRLIYFSYDVKMKEKGDIPEGYSVSREKKERFSLILESASTNQTSMYLCASRYRVDQPQHFGDGTRLSIL.

This chain connects TRBV5-1 to TRBJ1-1; D gene ambiguous. The CDR3 is made up of 12 amino acids. Trimming removed 0 bases from V and 5 bases from J, with 5 bases in between. Germline CDR1 and CDR2: SGHRS and YFSETQ. The chain's CDR3 is CASSLGATEAFF. The CDR3 nucleotides are TGCGCCAGCAGCTTGGGGGCGACTGAAGCTTTCTTT.

The chain employs TRBV5-1 and TRBJ2-7; D is possibly TRBD2 (7 bases). This CDR3 contains 15 residues. Germline CDR1 reads SGHRS; CDR2 reads YFSETQ. The V end was cut by 4 bases, the J end by 1 base, with 15 bases between. CDR3 sequence reads: CASSRGGEGSYEQYF. In nucleotides, the CDR3 is TGCGCCAGCAGCCGAGGGGGGGAAGGTTCCTACGAGCAGTACTTC.

The V and J genes are TRBV21-1 and TRBJ2-2; the DNA was not used to check the table's D call, TRBD1. TRBV21-1 is tagged as a pseudogene. The CDR3 covers 16 residues. CDR3 loop: CASSKGDRVYTGELFF. CDR3 DNA: TGTGCCAGCAGCAAAGGGGACAGGGTCTACACCGGGGAGCTGTTTTTT.

The gene calls are TRBV11-1 and TRBJ1-2, with a weak D call TRBD1 (5 bases). The germline gives CDR1 SGHAT, CDR2 FQDESV (reference sequence). This CDR3 comprises 14 residues. V was pared by 5 bases and J by 2 bases, with 12 bases between. CDR3 DNA: TGTGCCAGCAGCGTCGATTCAGGGAACTATGGCTACACCTTC. Encoded protein: CASSVDSGNYGYTF.

This chain joins TRBV28 and TRBJ1-3, with D possibly being TRBD1 (6 bases). CDR1 and CDR2 (germline): MDHEN, SYDVKM. This CDR3 is built from 14 residues. Trimming shortened V by 4 bases and J by 0 bases, and 7 bases separated the two germline ends. The DNA of the CDR3 is TGTGCCAGCAGTTCAGGGGCCTCTGGAAACACCATATATTTT. As protein: CASSSGASGNTIYF.

This chain connects TRBV7-2 to TRBJ1-2; a possible D gene is TRBD1 (6 bases). Germline V lookup: CDR1 SGHTA, CDR2 FQGNSA. Trimming pared 1 base from V and 8 bases from J, leaving 17 bases between. The CDR3 consists of 15 residues. Here the CDR3 DNA reads TGTGCCAGCAGCTTAGAACGACAGGCCTTGGGAGGCTACACCTTC. Amino acids: CASSLERQALGGYTF.

The chain combines TRBV18 with TRBJ2-3; TRBD2 matches at 8 bases. The CDR3 runs 17 residues. Germline values: CDR1 KGHSH, CDR2 LQKENI. The V gene end was trimmed by 2 bases and the J gene end by 0 bases; junction bases not matched to a gene: 7. This chain's CDR3 is CASSPFGPSGSTDTQYF. DNA for the CDR3: TGTGCCAGCTCACCATTCGGGCCTAGCGGGAGCACAGATACGCAGTATTTT. The variable domain in full, with the rest retrieved from reference TRBV18 and TRBJ2-3, is NAGVMQNPRHLVRRRGQEARLRCSPMKGHSHVYWYRQLPEEGLKFMVYLQKENIIDESGMPKERFSAEFPKEGPSILRIQQVVRGDSAAYFCASSPFGPSGSTDTQYFGPGTRLTVL.

This CDR3 is CASSPTRTGSYGYTF. The CDR3 bases are TGTGCCAGCAGTCCCACGCGGACAGGGTCATATGGCTACACCTTC. The genes are TRBV28 and TRBJ1-2; TRBD1 aligns across 8 bases. This CDR3 spans 15 amino acids. Losses at the gene ends were 5 bases for V and 5 bases for J; bases not matched to a gene: 10. The germline V gene encodes CDR1 MDHEN and CDR2 SYDVKM.

V is TRBV7-3 and J is TRBJ2-1; 8 bases map to TRBD2. The length of the CDR3 is 15 residues. Germline V lookup: CDR1 SGHTA, CDR2 FQGTGA. The J segment lost 3 bases and the V segment lost 2 bases, leaving 3 bases of the junction unmatched. The CDR3 protein is CASSLAGGYYNEQFF. CDR3 DNA sequence: TGTGCCAGCAGCTTAGCGGGAGGTTACTACAATGAGCAGTTCTTC. The variable domain in full, completed from reference TRBV7-3 and TRBJ2-1, reads GAGVSQTPSNKVTEKGKYVELRCDPISGHTALYWYRQSLGQGPEFLIYFQGTGAADDSGLPNDRFFAVRPEGSVSTLKIQRTERGDSAVYLCASSLAGGYYNEQFFGPGTRLTVL.

The chain uses TRBV19 and TRBJ2-2, with D unclear. This CDR3 has 14 amino acids. In germline, CDR1 is LNHDA, CDR2 SQIVND (reference sequence). V dropped 2 bases and J dropped 1 base, with 5 bases sitting between them. The CDR3 reads CASSIRQNTGELFF. The DNA of the CDR3 is TGTGCCAGTAGTATAAGACAGAACACCGGGGAGCTGTTTTTT.

The chain links TRBV6-9 to TRBJ1-2, with 7 nucleotides matching TRBD1. Germline CDR1 reads MNHGY; CDR2 reads SVAAGI. This CDR3 is built from 14 residues. After removal of 5 bases from V and 0 bases from J, the junction contained 3 bases not matched to a gene. CDR3: CASSEGTANYGYTF. The DNA of the CDR3 is TGTGCCAGCAGTGAGGGGACAGCTAACTATGGCTACACCTTC.

This rearrangement joins TRBV6-6 to TRBJ1-2, with D possibly matching TRBD1 (5 bases). Germline V CDR1 and CDR2: MNHNY, SVGAGI (reference sequence). The CDR3 contains 14 residues. V lost 0 bases, J lost 3 bases, and 8 bases lay in between. The chain's CDR3 is CASSYSTRDYGYTF. CDR3 DNA sequence: TGTGCCAGCAGTTACTCGACCAGGGACTATGGCTACACCTTC.

The V call is TRBV28, the J call TRBJ2-3; 11 positions agree with TRBD2. Germline V gene lookup returns CDR1 MDHEN and CDR2 SYDVKM. CDR3 length: 16 residues. V was clipped by 2 bases and J by 6 bases; unmatched bases: 7. The CDR3 nucleotides are TGTGCCAGCAGTTTAGCGACTAGCGGGGCCCGGGATACGCAGTATTTT. Protein product: CASSLATSGARDTQYF.

The rearrangement joins TRBV18 to TRBJ2-1, with 14 positions matching TRBD2. Trimming took 3 bases from V and 9 from J; bases not matched to a gene: 10. The CDR3 is 17 residues long. Germline V gene lookup returns CDR1 KGHSH and CDR2 LQKENI. In nucleotides, the CDR3 is TGTGCCAGCTCACCCGGACTAGCGGGAGGCCCCGGCACTGAGCAGTTCTTC. Amino acids: CASSPGLAGGPGTEQFF.

J is TRBJ2-2 and V is TRBV5-8, with TRBD1 matching over 7 bases. V lost 5 bases, J lost 0 bases, and 4 bases stayed unmatched. Germline V gives CDR1 SGHTS, CDR2 YDEGEE. This CDR3 has 15 amino acids. Here the CDR3 reads CASRVTGTNTGELFF. CDR3 nucleotide sequence: TGTGCCAGCAGGGTGACAGGGACGAACACCGGGGAGCTGTTTTTT.

The chain is built from TRBV10-3 and TRBJ2-7; the D gene is possibly TRBD2 (6 bases). This CDR3 region has 13 residues. CDR1 is ENHRY, CDR2 SYGVKD, per germline. V dropped 0 bases and J dropped 6 bases, with 9 bases sitting between them. CDR3 residues: CAISESGGVEQYF. In DNA, the CDR3 is TGTGCCATCAGTGAGTCAGGAGGGGTCGAGCAGTACTTC.